This T cell receptor beta chain was sequenced for a study of T cells in Graves' hyperthyroidism and ophthalmopathy. Points from the study as a whole: It was a median approximately 6.9 months before onset that the model predicted ophthalmopathy.

The germline gives CDR1 SGDLS, CDR2 YYNGEE. Losses at the gene ends were 0 bases for V and 2 bases for J; bases not matched to a gene: 4. This CDR3 comprises 15 residues. This clonotype was detected a few times. The antigen is undetermined. Researchers amplified the TCR beta CDR3 regions from RNA transcripts. Primed by the HTBI set, a first-round RT-PCR was run on the TCR CDR3. TCRdb passed the multiplex PCR reads through MiXCR, listing each CDR3 protein once. This table has 530,000 or so distinct CDR3 sequences, around a quarter appearing once. Sequenced input: blood. The sequence derives from a woman aged 25 to 45 with Graves' ophthalmopathy. The chain carries TRBV9 and TRBJ2-7; 8 positions agree with TRBD2. CDR3 amino acids: CASSVGSGSPYEQYF. The DNA of the CDR3 is TGTGCCAGCAGCGTAGGCAGCGGGAGCCCCTACGAGCAGTACTTC.